This T cell receptor (beta chain) comes out of a study of blood T cell repertoires in COVID-19. Study-level background: T cells, B-cell-depleted T cells, or PBMCs supplied cDNA or gDNA.

Original processing notes: Reference gene primer amplification gave nucleated cell count estimates. The repertoire was sequenced with immunoSEQ multiplex PCR; TCRdb's copy has only in-frame clones and lacks some. That table supplies the V and J calls and clone size; D and trimming were determined from the DNA. The data hold fewer than 65,000 clones, with 85% observed a single time. Germline CDR1 is KGHSH and CDR2 is LQKENI. The CDR3 covers 15 residues. V trimming: 1 base; J trimming: 7 bases; junction bases outside the gene matches: 8. Sequencing input: peripheral blood. V and J are TRBV18 and TRBJ1-2; 8 bases match TRBD1. This receptor was taken from a human donor in a cohort sampled during active COVID-19. CDR3 sequence: CASSPRLTGEGGYTF. The CDR3 DNA sequence: TGTGCCAGCTCACCACGACTGACAGGGGAAGGTGGCTACACCTTC.